The text below deals with one TCR beta chain. Its cognate antigen is unknown. The data derive from a study of cytomegalovirus exposure and HLA in healthy donors. Study-wide findings and caveats: Earlier analysis yielded a pattern in which most TCR beta V segments were productive about 90% or about 30% of the time. The likely explanation for a cluster of highly shared sequence variants was sequencing artifact.

Healthy bone marrow donors made up the donor group. In germline, CDR1 is MGHRA, CDR2 YSYEKL. The germline V and J ends were trimmed by 4 bases and 1 base, with 13 bases remaining between them. The length of the CDR3 is 16 residues. Primers included in the PCR were 60 Vbeta and 13 Jbeta primers. Here immunoSEQ multiplex PCR was the method, and the copy in TCRdb shows in-frame clones only, minus some. The table lists some 150,000 clones, with less than 3.5% in the top ten. The V and J genes are TRBV4-1 and TRBJ2-2; the D gene is possibly TRBD1 (6 bases). The sequenced sample consisted of PBMCs. The receptor was derived from a man aged 40-49 years in good health and CMV-seronegative. The CDR3 bases are TGCGCCAGCAGCCGACCACAGGGAGAGAACACCGGGGAGCTGTTTTTT. Its translation: CASSRPQGENTGELFF.